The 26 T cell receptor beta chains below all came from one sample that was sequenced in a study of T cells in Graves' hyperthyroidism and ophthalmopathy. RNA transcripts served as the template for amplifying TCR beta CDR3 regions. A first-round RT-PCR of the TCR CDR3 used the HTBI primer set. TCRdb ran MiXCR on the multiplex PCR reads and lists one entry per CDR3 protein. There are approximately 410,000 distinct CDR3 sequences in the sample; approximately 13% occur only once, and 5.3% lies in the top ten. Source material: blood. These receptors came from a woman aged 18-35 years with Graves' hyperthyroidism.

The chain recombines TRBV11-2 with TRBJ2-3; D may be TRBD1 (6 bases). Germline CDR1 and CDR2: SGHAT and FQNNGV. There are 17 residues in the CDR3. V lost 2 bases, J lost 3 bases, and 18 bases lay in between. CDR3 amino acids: CASSLTRDTWPTDTQYF. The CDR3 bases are TGTGCCAGCAGCTTAACCCGGGACACTTGGCCGACAGATACGCAGTATTTT.

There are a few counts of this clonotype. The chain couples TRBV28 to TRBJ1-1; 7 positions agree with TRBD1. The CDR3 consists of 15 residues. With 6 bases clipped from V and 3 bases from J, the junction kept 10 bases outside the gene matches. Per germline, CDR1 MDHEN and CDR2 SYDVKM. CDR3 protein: CASSAYRGGHTEAFF. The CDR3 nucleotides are TGTGCCAGCAGCGCTTACAGGGGAGGGCACACTGAAGCTTTCTTT.

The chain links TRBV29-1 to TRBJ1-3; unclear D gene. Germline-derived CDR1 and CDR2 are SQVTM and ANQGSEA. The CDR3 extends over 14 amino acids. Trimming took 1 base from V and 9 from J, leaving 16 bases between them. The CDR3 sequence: CSVEVYDVESTIYF. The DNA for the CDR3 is TGCAGCGTTGAAGTTTACGATGTGGAGAGCACCATATATTTT.

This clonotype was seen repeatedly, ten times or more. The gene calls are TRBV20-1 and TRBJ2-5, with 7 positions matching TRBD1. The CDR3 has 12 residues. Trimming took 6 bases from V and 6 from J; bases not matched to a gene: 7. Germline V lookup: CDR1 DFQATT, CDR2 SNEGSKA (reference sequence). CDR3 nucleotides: TGCAGTGCGCCGACAGGGACGAAGACCCAGTACTTC. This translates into CSAPTGTKTQYF.

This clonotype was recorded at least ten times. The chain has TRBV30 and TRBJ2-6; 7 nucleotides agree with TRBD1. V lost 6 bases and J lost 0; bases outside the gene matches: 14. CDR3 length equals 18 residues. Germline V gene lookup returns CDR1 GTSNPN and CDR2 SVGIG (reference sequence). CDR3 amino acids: CACKAGQERPSGANVLTF. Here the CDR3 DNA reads TGTGCCTGCAAGGCCGGACAGGAAAGACCCTCTGGGGCCAACGTCCTGACTTTC. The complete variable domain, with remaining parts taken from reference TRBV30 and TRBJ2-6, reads SQTIHQWPATLVQPVGSPLSLECTVEGTSNPNLYWYRQAAGRGLQLLFYSVGIGQISSEVPQNLSASRPQDRQFILSSKKLLLSDSGFYLCACKAGQERPSGANVLTFGAGSRLTVL.

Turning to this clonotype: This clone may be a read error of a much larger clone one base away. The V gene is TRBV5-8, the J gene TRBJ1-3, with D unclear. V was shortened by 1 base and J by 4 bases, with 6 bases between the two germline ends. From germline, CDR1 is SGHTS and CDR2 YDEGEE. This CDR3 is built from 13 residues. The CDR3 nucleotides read TGTGCCAGCAGCTTGAAGCAGGGAAACACCATATATTTT. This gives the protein CASSLKQGNTIYF.

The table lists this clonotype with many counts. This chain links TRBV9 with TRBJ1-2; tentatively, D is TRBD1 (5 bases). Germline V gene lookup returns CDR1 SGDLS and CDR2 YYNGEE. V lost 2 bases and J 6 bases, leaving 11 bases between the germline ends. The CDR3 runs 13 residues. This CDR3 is CASSVTGENGYTF. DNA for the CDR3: TGTGCCAGCAGCGTCACAGGCGAGAATGGCTACACCTTC.

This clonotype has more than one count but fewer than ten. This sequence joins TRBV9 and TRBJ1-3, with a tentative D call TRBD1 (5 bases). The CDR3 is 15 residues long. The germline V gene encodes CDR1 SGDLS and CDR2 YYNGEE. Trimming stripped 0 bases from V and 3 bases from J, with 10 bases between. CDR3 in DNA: TGTGCCAGCAGCGTAGGATGGGGGAATGGAAACACCATATATTTT. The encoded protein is CASSVGWGNGNTIYF. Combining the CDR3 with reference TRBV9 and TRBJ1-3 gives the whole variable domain DSGVTQTPKHLITATGQRVTLRCSPRSGDLSVYWYQQSLDQGLQFLIQYYNGEERAKGNILERFSAQQFPDLHSELNLSSLELGDSALYFCASSVGWGNGNTIYFGEGSWLTVV.

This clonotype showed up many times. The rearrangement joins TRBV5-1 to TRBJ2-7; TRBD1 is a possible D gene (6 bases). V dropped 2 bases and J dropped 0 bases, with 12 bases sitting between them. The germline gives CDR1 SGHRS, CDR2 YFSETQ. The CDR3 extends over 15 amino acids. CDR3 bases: TGCGCCAGCAGCTTAACACAGGGATTCTCCTACGAGCAGTACTTC. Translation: CASSLTQGFSYEQYF.

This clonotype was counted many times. The CDR3 DNA follows: TGTGCCAGCAGCGCCGGAAGCAACCAAGAGACCCAGTACTTC. Its translation is CASSAGSNQETQYF. The chain is built from TRBV9 and TRBJ2-5; D unresolved. CDR3 size: 14 residues. V was shortened by 3 bases and J by 0 bases, with 9 bases between the two germline ends. Germline V gives CDR1 SGDLS, CDR2 YYNGEE.

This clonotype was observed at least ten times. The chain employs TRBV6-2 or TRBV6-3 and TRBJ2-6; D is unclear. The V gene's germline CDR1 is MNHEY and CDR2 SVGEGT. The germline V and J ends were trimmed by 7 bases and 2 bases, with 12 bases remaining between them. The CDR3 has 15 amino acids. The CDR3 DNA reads TGTGCCAGCACCCTTAGAGTGGCTGGGGCCAACGTCCTGACTTTC. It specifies CASTLRVAGANVLTF.

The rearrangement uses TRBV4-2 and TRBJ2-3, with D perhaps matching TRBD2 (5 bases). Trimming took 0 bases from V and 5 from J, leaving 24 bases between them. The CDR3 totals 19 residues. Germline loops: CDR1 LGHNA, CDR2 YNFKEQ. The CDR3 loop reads CASSQDWRGPTRGRDTQYF. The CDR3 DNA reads TGTGCCAGCAGCCAAGACTGGCGCGGACCCACCCGAGGGCGAGATACGCAGTATTTT.

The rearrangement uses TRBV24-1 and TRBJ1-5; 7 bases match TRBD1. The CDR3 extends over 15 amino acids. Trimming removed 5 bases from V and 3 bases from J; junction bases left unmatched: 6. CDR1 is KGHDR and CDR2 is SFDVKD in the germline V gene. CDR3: CATSGGTANNQPQHF. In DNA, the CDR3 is TGTGCCACCAGTGGAGGGACAGCCAACAATCAGCCCCAGCATTTT.

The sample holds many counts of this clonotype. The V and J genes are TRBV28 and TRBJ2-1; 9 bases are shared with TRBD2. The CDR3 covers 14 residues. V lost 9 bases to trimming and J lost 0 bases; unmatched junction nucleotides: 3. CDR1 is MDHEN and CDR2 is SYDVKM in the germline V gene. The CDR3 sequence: CASCSGSSYNEQFF. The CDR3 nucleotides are TGTGCCAGTTGTAGCGGGAGCTCCTACAATGAGCAGTTCTTC. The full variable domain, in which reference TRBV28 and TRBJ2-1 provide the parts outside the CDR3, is DVKVTQSSRYLVKRTGEKVFLECVQDMDHENMFWYRQDPGLGLRLIYFSYDVKMKEKGDIPEGYSVSREKKERFSLILESASTNQTSMYLCASCSGSSYNEQFFGPGTRLTVL.

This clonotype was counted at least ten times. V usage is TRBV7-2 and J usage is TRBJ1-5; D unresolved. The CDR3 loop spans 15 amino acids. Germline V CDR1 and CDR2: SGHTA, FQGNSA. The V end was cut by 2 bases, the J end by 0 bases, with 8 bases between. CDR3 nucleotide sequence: TGTGCCAGCAGCTTATATCGTGTTAGCAATCAGCCCCAGCATTTT. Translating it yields CASSLYRVSNQPQHF.

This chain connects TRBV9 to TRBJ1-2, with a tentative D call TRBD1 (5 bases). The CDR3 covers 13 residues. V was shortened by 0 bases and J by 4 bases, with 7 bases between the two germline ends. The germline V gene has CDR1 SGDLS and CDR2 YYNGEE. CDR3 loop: CASSVGGVYGYTF. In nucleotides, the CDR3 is TGTGCCAGCAGCGTAGGGGGCGTCTATGGCTACACCTTC.

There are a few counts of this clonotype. The CDR3 coding sequence is TGCAGCGGCGGGACAGGGAACAATGAGCAGTTCTTC. Its protein is CSGGTGNNEQFF. The chain joins TRBV29-1 to TRBJ2-1; TRBD1 agrees at 9 bases. Per the germline V gene, CDR1 is SQVTM and CDR2 is ANQGSEA. The J segment lost 5 bases and the V segment lost 7 bases, leaving 3 bases of the junction unmatched. CDR3 size: 12 residues.

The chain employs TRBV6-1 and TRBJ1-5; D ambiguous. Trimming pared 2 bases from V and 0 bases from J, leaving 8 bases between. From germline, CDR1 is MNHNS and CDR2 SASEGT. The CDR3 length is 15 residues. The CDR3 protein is CASSEYGNSNQPQHF. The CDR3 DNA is TGTGCCAGCAGTGAATACGGAAATAGCAATCAGCCCCAGCATTTT.

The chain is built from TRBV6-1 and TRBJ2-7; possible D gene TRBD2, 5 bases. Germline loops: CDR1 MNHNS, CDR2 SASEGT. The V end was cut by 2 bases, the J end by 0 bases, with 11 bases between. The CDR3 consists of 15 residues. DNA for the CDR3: TGTGCCAGCAGTGAAAGATCGGAGGTCTCCTACGAGCAGTACTTC. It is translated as CASSERSEVSYEQYF.

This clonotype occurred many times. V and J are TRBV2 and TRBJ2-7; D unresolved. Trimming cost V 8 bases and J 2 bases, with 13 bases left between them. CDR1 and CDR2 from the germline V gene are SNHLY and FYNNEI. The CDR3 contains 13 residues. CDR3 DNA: TGTGCCAGCCTCCACAGCGCCACCTACGAGCAGTACTTC. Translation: CASLHSATYEQYF.

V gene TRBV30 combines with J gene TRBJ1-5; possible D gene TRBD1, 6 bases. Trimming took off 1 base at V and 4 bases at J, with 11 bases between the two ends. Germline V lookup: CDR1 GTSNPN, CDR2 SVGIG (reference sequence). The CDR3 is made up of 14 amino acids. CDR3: CAWSGDNVNQPQHF. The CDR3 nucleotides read TGTGCCTGGAGTGGGGACAACGTAAATCAGCCCCAGCATTTT. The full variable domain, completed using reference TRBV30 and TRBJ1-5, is SQTIHQWPATLVQPVGSPLSLECTVEGTSNPNLYWYRQAAGRGLQLLFYSVGIGQISSEVPQNLSASRPQDRQFILSSKKLLLSDSGFYLCAWSGDNVNQPQHFGDGTRLSIL.

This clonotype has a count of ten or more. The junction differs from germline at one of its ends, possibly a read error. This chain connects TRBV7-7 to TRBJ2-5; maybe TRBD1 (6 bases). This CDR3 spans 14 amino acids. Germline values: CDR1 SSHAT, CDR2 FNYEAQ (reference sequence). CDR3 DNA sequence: TGTGCTAGCAGCTTAACAGGGTATCAGGAGACCCAGTACTTC. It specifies CASSLTGYQETQYF.

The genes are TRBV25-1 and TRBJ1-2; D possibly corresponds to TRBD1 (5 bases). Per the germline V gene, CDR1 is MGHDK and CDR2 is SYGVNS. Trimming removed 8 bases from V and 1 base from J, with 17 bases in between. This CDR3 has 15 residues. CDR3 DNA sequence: TGTGCCAGCTCCGACCCGGGGACCCTTAACTATGGCTACACCTTC. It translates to CASSDPGTLNYGYTF.

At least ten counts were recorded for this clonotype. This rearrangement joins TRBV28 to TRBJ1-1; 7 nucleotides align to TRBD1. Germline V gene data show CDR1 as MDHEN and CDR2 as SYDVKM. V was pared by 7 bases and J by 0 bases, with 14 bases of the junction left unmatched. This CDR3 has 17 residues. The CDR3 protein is CASKRQGKRLMNTEAFF. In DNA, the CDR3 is TGTGCCAGCAAGAGACAGGGTAAGCGACTCATGAACACTGAAGCTTTCTTT.

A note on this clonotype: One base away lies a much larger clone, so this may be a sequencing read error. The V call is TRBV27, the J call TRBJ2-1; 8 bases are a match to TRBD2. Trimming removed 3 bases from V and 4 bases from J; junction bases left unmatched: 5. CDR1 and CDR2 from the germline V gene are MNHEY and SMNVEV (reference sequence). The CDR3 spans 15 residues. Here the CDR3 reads CASSFISGNYNEQFF. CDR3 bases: TGTGCCAGCAGTTTTATTAGCGGGAATTACAATGAGCAGTTCTTC.

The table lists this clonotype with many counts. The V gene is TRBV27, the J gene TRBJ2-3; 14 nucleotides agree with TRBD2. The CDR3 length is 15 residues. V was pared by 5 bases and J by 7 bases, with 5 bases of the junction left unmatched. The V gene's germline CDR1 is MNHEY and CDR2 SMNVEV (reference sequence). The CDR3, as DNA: TGTGCCAGCAGTAGAGGGACTAGCGGGAGTTATACGCAGTATTTT. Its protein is CASSRGTSGSYTQYF.